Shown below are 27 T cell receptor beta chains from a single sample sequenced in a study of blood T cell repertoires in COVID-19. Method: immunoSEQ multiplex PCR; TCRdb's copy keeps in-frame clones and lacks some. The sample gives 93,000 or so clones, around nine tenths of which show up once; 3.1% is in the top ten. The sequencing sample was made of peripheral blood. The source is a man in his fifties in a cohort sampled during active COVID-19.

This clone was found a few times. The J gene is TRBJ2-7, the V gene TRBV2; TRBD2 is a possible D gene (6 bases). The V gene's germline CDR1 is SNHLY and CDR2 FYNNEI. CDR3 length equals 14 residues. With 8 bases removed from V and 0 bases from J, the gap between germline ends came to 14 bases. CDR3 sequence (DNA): TGTGCCAGCCAGGAGGGGACCTACTCCTACGAGCAGTACTTC. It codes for CASQEGTYSYEQYF. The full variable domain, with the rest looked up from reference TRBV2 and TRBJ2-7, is EPEVTQTPSHQVTQMGQEVILRCVPISNHLYFYWYRQILGQKVEFLVSFYNNEISEKSEIFDDQFSVERPDGSNFTLKIRSTKLEDSAMYFCASQEGTYSYEQYFGPGTRLTVT.

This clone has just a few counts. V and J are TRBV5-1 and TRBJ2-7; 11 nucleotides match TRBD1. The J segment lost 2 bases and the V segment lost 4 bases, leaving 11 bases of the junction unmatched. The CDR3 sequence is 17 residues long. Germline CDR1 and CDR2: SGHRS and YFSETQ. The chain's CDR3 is CASSTPIRDRGTYEQYV. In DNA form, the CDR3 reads TGCGCCAGCAGCACACCAATACGGGACAGGGGGACCTACGAGCAGTACGTC.

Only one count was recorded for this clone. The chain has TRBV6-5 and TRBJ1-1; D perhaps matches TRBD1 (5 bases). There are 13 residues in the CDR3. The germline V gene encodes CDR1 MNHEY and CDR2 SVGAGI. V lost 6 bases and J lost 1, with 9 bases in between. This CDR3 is CASRRGGNTEAFF. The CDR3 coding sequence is TGTGCCAGCAGGAGGGGAGGGAACACTGAAGCTTTCTTT.

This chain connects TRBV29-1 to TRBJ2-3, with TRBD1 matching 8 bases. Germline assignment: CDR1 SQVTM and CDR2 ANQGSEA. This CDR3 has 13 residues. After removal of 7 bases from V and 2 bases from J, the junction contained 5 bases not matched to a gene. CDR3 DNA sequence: TGCAGCGGCCTGACAGGGGTCACAGATACGCAGTATTTT. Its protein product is CSGLTGVTDTQYF.

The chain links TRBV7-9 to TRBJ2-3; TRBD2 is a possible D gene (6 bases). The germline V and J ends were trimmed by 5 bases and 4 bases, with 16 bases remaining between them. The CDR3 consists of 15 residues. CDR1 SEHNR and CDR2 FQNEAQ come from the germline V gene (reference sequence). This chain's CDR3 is CASSPGLQGPDTQYF. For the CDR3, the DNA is TGTGCCAGCAGCCCGGGACTCCAGGGTCCAGATACGCAGTATTTT.

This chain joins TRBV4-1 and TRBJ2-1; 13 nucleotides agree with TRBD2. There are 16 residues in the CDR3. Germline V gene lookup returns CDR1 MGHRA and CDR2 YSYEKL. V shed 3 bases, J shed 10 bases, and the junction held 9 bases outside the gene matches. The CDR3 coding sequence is TGCGCCAGCAGCCATTTACTAGCGGGGGGGCCAAGGGAGCAGTTCTTC. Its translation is CASSHLLAGGPREQFF.

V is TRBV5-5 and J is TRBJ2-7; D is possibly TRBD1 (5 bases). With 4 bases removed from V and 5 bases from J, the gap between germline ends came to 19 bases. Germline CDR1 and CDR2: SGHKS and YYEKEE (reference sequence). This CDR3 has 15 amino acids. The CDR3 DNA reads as TGTGCCAGCAGCGCCACAGGATCAGCAGGGAACGAGCAGTACGTC. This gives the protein CASSATGSAGNEQYV.

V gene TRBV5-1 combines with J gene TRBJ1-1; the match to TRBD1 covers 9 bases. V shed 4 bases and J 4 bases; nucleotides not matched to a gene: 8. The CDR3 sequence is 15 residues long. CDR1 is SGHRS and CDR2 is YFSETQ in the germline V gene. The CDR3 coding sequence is TGCGCCAGCAGCGCCGGGACAGGGAGGGTCACTGAAGCTTTCTTT. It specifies CASSAGTGRVTEAFF.

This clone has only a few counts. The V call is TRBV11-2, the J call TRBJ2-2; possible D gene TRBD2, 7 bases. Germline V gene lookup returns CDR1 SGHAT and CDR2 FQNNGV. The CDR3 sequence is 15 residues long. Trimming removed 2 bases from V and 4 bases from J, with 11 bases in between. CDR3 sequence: CASSLLGGATGELFF. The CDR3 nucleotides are TGTGCCAGCAGCTTATTGGGGGGGGCCACCGGGGAGCTGTTTTTT.

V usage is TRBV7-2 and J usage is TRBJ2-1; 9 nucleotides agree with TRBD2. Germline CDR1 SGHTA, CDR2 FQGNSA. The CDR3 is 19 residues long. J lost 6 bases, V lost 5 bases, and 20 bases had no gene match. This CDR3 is CASSGTSGLASFRFNEQFF. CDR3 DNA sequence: TGTGCCAGCAGCGGCACTTCGGGACTAGCTTCTTTCAGGTTCAATGAGCAGTTCTTC.

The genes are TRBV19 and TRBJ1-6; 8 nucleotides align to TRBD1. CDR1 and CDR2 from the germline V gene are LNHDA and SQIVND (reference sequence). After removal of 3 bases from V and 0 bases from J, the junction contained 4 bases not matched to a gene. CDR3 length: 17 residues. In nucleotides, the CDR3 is TGTGCCAGTAGTATGGGGGACAGGAGCTCCTATAATTCACCCCTCCACTTT. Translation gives CASSMGDRSSYNSPLHF.

Written as DNA, the CDR3 is TGTGCCAGCAGCCTAAGGCGGTCTAATGAAAAACTGTTTTTT. This translates into CASSLRRSNEKLFF. The chain combines TRBV2 with TRBJ1-4; no definite D call. The CDR3 loop spans 14 amino acids. Trimming removed 6 bases at V and 3 bases at J, with 11 bases between. In germline, CDR1 is SNHLY, CDR2 FYNNEI.

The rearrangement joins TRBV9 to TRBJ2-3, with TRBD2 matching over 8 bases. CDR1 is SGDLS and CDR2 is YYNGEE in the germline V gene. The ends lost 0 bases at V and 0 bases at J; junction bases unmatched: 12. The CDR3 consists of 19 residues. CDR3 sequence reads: CASSVAGSGETASTDTQYF. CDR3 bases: TGTGCCAGCAGCGTAGCGGGTAGCGGGGAGACAGCTAGCACAGATACGCAGTATTTT.

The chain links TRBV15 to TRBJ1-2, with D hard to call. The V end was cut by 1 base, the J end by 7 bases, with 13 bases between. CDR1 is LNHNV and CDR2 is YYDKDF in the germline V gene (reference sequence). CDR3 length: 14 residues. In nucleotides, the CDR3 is TGTGCCACCAGCAGAGGTGGGGTGGAGGGTGGCTACACCTTC. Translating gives CATSRGGVEGGYTF.

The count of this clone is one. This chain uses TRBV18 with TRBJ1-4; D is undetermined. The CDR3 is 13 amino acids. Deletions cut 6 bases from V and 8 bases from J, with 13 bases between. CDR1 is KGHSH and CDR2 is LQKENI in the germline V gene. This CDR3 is CASSRDVGEKLFF. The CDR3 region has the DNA TGTGCCAGCTCTCGAGATGTCGGGGAAAAACTGTTTTTT.

This CDR3 is CASSSGVGANVLTF. The CDR3 DNA sequence: TGCGCCAGCAGCTCAGGGGTTGGGGCCAACGTCCTGACTTTC. V usage is TRBV5-1 and J usage is TRBJ2-6; the D gene is possibly TRBD1 (6 bases). Germline lookup yields CDR1 SGHRS and CDR2 YFSETQ. Trimming shortened V by 3 bases and J by 3 bases, and 7 bases separated the two germline ends. This CDR3 spans 14 amino acids.

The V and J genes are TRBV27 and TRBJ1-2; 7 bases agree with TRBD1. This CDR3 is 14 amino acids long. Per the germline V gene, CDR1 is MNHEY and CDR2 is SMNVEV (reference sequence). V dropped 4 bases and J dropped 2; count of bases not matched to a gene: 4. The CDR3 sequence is CASSYRGPNYGYTF. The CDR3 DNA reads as TGTGCCAGCAGTTACAGGGGTCCGAACTATGGCTACACCTTC.

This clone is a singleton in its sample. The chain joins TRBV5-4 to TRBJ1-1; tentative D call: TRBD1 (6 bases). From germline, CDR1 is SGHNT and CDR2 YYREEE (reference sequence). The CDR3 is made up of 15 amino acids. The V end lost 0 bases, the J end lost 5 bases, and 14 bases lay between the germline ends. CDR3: CASSLAGGRATEAFF. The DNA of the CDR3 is TGTGCCAGCAGCTTGGCCGGGGGGCGGGCAACTGAAGCTTTCTTT. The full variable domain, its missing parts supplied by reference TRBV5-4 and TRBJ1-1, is ETGVTQSPTHLIKTRGQQVTLRCSSQSGHNTVSWYQQALGQGPQFIFQYYREEENGRGNFPPRFSGLQFPNYSSELNVNALELDDSALYLCASSLAGGRATEAFFGQGTRLTVV.

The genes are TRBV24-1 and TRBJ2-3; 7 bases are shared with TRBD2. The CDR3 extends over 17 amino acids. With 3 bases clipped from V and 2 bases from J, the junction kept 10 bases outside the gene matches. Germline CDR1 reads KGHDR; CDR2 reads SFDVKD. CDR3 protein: CATSDALRGGNTDTQYF. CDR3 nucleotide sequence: TGTGCCACCAGTGATGCTTTGCGCGGGGGAAACACAGATACGCAGTATTTT.

For the CDR3, the DNA is TGTGCCAGCAGCGCAAGCGGGGGGGGCAATCAGCCCCAGCATTTT. This translates into CASSASGGGNQPQHF. V usage is TRBV7-9 and J usage is TRBJ1-5; possibly TRBD1 for D (5 bases). The V end was cut by 5 bases, the J end by 2 bases, with 13 bases between. The CDR3 extends over 15 amino acids. Per germline, CDR1 SEHNR and CDR2 FQNEAQ (reference sequence).

The CDR3 DNA sequence: TGTGCCAGCAGTCCCCGTTACCGGCGGGACACTGAAGCTTTCTTT. This encodes CASSPRYRRDTEAFF. This chain links TRBV27 with TRBJ1-1; D gene uncertain. V lost 5 bases, J lost 3 bases, and 16 bases lay in between. CDR3 size: 15 residues. CDR1 MNHEY and CDR2 SMNVEV come from the germline V gene (reference sequence).

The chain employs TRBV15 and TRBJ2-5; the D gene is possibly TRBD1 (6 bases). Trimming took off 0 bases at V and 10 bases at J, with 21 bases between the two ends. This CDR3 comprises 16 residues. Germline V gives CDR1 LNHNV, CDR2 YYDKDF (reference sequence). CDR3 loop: CATSRDLTGPASIQYF. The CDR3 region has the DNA TGTGCCACCAGCAGAGATCTCACAGGGCCTGCGAGTATCCAGTACTTC.

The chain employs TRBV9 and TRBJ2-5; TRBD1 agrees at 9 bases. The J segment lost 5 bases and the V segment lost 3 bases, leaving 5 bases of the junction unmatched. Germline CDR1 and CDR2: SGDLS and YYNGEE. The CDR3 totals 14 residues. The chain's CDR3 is CASSADRGGETQYF. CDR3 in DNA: TGTGCCAGCAGCGCGGACAGGGGTGGGGAGACCCAGTACTTC.

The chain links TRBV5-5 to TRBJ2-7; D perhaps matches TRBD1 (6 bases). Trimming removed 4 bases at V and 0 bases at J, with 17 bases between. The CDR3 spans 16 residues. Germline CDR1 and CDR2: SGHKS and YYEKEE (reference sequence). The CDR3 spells CASSALGGRSSYEQYV. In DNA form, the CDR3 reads TGTGCCAGCAGCGCGTTAGGGGGTCGGAGCTCCTACGAGCAGTACGTC.

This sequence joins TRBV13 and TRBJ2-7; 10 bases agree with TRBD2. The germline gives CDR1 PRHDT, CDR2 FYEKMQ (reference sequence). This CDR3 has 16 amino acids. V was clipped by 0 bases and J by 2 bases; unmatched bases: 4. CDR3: CASSLGASGGTYEQYV. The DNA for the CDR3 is TGTGCCAGCAGCTTAGGGGCTAGCGGGGGTACCTACGAGCAGTACGTC.

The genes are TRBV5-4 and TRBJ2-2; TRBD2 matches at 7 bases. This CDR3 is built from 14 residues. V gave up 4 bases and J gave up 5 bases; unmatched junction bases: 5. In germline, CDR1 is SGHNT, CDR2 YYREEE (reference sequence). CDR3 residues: CASSPGGETGELFF. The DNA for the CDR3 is TGTGCCAGCAGCCCGGGAGGAGAAACCGGGGAGCTGTTTTTT.

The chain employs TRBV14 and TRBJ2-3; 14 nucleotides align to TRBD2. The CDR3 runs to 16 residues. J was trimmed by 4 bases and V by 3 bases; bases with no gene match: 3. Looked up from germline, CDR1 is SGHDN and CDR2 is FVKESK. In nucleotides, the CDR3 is TGTGCCAGCAGCCAGGGACTAGCGGGGGCGGCAGATACGCAGTATTTT. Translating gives CASSQGLAGAADTQYF.